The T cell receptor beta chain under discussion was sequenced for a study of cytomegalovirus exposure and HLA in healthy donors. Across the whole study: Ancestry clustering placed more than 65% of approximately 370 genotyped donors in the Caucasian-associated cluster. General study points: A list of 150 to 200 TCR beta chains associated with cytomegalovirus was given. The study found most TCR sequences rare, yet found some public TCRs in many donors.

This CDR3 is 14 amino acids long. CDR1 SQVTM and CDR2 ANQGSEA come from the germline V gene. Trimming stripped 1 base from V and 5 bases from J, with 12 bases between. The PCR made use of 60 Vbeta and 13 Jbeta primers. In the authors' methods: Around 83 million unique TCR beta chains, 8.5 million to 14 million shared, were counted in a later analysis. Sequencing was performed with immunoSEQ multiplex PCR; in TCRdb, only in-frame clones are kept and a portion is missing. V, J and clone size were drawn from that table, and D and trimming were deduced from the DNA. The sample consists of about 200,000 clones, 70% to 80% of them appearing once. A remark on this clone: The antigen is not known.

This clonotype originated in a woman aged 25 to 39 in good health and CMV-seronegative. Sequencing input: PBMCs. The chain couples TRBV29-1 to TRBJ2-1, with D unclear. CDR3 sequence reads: CSVEGWLADNEQFF. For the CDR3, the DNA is TGCAGCGTTGAAGGCTGGCTGGCCGACAATGAGCAGTTCTTC.